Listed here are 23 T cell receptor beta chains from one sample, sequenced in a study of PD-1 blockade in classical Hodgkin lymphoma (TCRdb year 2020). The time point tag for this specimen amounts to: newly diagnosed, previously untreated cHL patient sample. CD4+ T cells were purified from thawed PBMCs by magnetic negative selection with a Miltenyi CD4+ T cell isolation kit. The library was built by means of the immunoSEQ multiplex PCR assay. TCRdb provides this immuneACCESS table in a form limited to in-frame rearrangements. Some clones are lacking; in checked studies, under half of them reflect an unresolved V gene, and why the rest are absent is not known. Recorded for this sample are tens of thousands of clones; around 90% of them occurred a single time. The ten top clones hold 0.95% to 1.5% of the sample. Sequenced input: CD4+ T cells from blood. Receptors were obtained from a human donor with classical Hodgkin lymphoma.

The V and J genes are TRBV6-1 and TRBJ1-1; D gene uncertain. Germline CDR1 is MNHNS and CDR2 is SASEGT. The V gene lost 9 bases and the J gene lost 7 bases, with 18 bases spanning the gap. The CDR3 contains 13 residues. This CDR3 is CASLPFITDEAFF. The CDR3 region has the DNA TGTGCCAGTCTACCTTTTATCACAGATGAAGCTTTCTTT.

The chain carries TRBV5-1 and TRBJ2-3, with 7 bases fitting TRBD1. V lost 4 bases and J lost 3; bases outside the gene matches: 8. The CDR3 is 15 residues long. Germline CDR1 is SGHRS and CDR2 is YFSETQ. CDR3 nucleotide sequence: TGCGCCAGCAGCGATCGGACAGGTTCGACAGATACGCAGTATTTT. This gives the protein CASSDRTGSTDTQYF.

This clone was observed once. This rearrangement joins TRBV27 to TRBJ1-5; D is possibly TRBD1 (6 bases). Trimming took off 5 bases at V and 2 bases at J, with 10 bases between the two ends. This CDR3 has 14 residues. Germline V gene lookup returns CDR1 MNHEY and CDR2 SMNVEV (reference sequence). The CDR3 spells CASSAGARNQPQHF. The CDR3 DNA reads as TGTGCCAGCAGTGCAGGGGCCCGCAATCAGCCCCAGCATTTT.

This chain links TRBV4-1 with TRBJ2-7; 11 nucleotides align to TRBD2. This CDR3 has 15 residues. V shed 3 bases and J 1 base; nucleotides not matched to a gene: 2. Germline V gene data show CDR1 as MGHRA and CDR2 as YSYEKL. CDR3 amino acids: CASSQGLAASYEQYF. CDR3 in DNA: TGCGCCAGCAGCCAGGGACTAGCGGCTTCCTACGAGCAGTACTTC.

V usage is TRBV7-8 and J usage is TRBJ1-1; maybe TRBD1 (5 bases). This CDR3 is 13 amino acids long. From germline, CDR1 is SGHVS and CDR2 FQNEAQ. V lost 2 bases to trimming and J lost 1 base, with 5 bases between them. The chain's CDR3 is CASSLTGNTEAFF. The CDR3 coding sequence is TGTGCCAGCAGCTTAACAGGGAACACTGAAGCTTTCTTT.

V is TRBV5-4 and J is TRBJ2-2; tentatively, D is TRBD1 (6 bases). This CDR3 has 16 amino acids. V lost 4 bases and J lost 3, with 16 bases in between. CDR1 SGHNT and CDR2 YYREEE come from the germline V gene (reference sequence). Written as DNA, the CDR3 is TGTGCCAGCAGCCCGATACAGGGATTGGACACCGGGGAGCTGTTTTTT. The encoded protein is CASSPIQGLDTGELFF. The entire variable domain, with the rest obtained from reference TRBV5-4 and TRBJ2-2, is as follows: ETGVTQSPTHLIKTRGQQVTLRCSSQSGHNTVSWYQQALGQGPQFIFQYYREEENGRGNFPPRFSGLQFPNYSSELNVNALELDDSALYLCASSPIQGLDTGELFFGEGSRLTVL.

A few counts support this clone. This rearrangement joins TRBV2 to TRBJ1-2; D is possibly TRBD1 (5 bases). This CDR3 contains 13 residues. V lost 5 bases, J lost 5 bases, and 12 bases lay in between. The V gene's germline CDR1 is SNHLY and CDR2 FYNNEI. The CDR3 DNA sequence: TGTGCCAGCAGTCCCCTTGGGGGTTATGGCTACACCTTC. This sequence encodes CASSPLGGYGYTF.

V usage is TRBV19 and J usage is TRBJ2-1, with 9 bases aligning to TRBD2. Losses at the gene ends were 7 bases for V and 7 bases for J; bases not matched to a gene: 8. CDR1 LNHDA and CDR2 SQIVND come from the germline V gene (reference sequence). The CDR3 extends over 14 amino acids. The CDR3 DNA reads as TGTGCCAGTAAGAAGCGGGAGGTATCTAATGAGCAGTTCTTC. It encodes CASKKREVSNEQFF.

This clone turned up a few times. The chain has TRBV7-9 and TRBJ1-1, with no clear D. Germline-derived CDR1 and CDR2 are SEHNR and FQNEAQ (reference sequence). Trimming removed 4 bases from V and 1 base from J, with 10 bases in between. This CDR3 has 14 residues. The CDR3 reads CASSSGSRNTEAFF. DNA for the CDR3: TGTGCCAGCAGCTCGGGGTCACGGAACACTGAAGCTTTCTTT.

This CDR3 reads CASSFHRGGNQPQHF. The CDR3 DNA reads TGTGCCAGCAGCTTTCACAGGGGTGGCAATCAGCCCCAGCATTTT. The chain employs TRBV28 and TRBJ1-5; 7 bases are shared with TRBD1. The ends lost 6 bases at V and 2 bases at J; junction bases unmatched: 7. CDR1 is MDHEN and CDR2 is SYDVKM in the germline V gene. The CDR3 totals 15 residues.

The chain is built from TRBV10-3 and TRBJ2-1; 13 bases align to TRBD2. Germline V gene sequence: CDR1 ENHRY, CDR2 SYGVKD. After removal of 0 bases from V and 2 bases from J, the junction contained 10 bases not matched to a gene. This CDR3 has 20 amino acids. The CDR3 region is CAISESISTSGRDAYNEQFF. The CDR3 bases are TGTGCCATCAGTGAGTCGATCTCTACTAGCGGGAGGGACGCCTACAATGAGCAGTTCTTC.

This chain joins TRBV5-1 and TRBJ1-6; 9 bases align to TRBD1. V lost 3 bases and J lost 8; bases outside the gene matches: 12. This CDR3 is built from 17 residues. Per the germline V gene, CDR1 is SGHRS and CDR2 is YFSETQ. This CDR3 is CASSSSLDRGFHSPLHF. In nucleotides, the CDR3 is TGCGCCAGCAGCTCCTCCTTGGACAGGGGATTCCATTCACCCCTCCACTTT.

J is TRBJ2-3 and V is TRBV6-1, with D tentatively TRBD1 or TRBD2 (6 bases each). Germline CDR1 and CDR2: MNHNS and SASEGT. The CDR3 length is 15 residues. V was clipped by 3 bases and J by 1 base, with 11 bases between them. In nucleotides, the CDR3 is TGTGCCAGCAGTGATAGGGGGACTGGCACAGATACGCAGTATTTT. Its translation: CASSDRGTGTDTQYF.

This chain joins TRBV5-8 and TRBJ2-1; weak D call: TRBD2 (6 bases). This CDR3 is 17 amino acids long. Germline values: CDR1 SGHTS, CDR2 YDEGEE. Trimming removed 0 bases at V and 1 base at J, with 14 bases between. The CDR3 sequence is CASSLEGLAESYNEQFF. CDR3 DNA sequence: TGTGCCAGCAGCTTGGAGGGCTTAGCGGAATCCTACAATGAGCAGTTCTTC. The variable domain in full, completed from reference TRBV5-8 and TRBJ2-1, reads EAGVTQSPTHLIKTRGQQATLRCSPISGHTSVYWYQQALGLGLQFLLWYDEGEERNRGNFPPRFSGRQFPNYSSELNVNALELEDSALYLCASSLEGLAESYNEQFFGPGTRLTVL.

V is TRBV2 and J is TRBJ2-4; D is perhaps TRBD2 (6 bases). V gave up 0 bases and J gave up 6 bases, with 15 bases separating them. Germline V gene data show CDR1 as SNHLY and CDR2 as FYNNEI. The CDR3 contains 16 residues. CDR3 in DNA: TGTGCCAGCAGTGAAGCGCTTCCTAGCGATGGAAACATTCAGTACTTC. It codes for CASSEALPSDGNIQYF.

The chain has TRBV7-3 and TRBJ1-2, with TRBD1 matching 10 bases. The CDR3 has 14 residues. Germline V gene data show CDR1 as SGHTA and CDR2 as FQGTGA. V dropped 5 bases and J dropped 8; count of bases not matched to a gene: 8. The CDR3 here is CASSPDRGLLGYTF. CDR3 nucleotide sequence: TGTGCCAGCAGCCCAGACAGGGGGCTTTTGGGCTACACCTTC.

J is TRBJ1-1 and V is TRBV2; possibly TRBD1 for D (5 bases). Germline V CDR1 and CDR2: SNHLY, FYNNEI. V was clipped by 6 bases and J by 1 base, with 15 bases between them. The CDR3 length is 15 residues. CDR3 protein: CASREGPPTNTEAFF. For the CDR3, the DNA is TGTGCCAGCAGGGAGGGACCGCCGACGAACACTGAAGCTTTCTTT.

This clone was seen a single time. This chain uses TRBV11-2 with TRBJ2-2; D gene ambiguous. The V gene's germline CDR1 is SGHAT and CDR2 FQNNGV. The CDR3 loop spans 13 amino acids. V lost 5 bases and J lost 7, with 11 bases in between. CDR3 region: CASSPLSNGELFF. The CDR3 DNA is TGTGCCAGCAGCCCCCTAAGTAACGGGGAGCTGTTTTTT.

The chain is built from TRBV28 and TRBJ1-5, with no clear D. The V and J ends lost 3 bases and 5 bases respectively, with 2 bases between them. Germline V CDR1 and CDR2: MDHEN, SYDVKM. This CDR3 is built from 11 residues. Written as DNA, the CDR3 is TGTGCCAGCAGTTTTGATCAGCCCCAGCATTTT. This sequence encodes CASSFDQPQHF.

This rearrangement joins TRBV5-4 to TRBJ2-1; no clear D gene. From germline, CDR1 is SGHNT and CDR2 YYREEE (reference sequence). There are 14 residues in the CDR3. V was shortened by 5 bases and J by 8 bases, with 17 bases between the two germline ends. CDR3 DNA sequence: TGTGCCAGCAGAACGTATCGAGATGCCCATGAGCAGTTCTTC. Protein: CASRTYRDAHEQFF.

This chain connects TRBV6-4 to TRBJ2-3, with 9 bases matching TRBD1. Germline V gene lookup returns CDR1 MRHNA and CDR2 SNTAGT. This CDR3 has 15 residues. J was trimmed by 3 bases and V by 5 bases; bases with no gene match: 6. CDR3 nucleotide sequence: TGTGCCAGCAGTCCCGGGACAGGGAGGACAGATACGCAGTATTTT. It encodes CASSPGTGRTDTQYF.

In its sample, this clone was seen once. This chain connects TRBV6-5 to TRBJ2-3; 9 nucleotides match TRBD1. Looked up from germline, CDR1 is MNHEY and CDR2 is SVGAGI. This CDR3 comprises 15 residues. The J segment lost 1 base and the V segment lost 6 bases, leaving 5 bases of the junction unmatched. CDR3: CASSERQGGTDTQYF. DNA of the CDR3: TGTGCCAGCAGCGAAAGACAGGGGGGCACAGATACGCAGTATTTT.

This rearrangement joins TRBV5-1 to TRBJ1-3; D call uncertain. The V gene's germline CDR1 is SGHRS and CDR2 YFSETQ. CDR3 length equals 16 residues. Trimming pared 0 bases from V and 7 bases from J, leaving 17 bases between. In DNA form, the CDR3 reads TGCGCCAGCAGCTTGGGACCCGGAACCGTGGGCAACACCATATATTTT. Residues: CASSLGPGTVGNTIYF.